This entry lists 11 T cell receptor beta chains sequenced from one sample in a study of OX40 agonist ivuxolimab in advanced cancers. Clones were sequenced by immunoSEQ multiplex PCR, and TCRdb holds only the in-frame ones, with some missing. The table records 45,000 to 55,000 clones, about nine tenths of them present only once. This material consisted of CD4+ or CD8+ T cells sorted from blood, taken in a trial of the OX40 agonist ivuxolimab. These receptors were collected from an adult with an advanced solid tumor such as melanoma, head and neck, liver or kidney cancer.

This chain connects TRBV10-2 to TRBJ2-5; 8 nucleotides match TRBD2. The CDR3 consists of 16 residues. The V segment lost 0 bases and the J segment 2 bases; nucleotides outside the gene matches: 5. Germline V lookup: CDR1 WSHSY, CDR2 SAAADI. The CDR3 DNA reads TGCGCCAGCAGTGAGTCTGCAAGCGGGGGTCAAGAGACCCAGTACTTC. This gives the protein CASSESASGGQETQYF.

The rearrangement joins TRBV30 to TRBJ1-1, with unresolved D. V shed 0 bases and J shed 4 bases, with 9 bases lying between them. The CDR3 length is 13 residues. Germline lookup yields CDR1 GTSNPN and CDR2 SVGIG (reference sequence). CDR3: CAWSVTAGTEAFF. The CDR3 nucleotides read TGTGCCTGGAGTGTAACGGCGGGCACTGAAGCTTTCTTT.

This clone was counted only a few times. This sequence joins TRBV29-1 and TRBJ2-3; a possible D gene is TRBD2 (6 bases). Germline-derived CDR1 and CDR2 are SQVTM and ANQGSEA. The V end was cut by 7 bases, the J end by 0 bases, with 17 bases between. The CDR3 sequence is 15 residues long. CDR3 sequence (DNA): TGCAGCGCCCACGGGCGGGCGGGGAGCACAGATACGCAGTATTTT. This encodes CSAHGRAGSTDTQYF.

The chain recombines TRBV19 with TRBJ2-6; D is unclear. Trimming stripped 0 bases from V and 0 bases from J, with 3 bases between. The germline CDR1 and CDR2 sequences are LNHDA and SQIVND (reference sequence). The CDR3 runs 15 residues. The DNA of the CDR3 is TGTGCCAGTAGTATAGATCACTCTGGGGCCAACGTCCTGACTTTC. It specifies CASSIDHSGANVLTF.

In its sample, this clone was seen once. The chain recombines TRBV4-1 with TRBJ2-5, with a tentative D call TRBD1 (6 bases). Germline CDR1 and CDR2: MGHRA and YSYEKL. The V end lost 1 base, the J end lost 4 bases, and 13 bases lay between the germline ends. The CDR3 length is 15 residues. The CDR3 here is CASSQARQASETQYF. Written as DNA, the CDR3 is TGCGCCAGCAGCCAAGCGCGACAGGCATCAGAGACCCAGTACTTC.

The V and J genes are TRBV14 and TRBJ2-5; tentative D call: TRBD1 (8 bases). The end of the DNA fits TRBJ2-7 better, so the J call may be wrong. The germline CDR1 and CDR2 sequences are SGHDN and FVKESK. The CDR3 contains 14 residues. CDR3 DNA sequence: TGTGCCAACAAGGCAGAACAGGGGGGGGACGAGCAGTACTTC. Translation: CANKAEQGGDEQYF.

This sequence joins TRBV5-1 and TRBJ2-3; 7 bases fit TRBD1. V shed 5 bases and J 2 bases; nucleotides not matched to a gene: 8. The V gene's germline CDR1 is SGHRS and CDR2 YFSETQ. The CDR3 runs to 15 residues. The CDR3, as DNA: TGCGCCAGCAGATTTGGACAGGACCCCACAGATACGCAGTATTTT. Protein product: CASRFGQDPTDTQYF.

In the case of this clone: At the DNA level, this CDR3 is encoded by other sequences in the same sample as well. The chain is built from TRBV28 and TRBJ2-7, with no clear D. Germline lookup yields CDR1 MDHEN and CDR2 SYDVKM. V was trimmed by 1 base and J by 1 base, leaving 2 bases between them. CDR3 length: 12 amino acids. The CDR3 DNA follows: TGTGCCAGCAGTTTATCTTCCTACGAGCAGTACTTC. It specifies CASSLSSYEQYF.

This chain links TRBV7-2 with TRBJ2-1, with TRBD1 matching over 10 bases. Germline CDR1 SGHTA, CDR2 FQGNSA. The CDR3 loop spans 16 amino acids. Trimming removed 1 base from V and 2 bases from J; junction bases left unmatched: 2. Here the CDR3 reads CASSLGGQGAYNEQFF. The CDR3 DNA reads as TGTGCCAGCAGCTTAGGCGGACAGGGGGCCTACAATGAGCAGTTCTTC.

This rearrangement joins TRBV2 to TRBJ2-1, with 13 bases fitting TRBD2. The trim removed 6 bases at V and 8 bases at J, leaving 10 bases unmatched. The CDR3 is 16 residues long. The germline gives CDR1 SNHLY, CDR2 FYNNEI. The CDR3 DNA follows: TGTGCCAGCAGGGAGAGACTAGCGGGGGGCGACTATGAGCAGTTCTTC. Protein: CASRERLAGGDYEQFF.

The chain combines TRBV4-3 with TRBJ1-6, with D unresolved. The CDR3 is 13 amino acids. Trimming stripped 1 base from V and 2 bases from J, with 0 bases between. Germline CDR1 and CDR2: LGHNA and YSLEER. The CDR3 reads CASSQAYNSPLHF. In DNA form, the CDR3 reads TGCGCCAGCAGCCAAGCCTATAATTCACCCCTCCACTTT.